This TCR beta chain is from a study of radiotherapy plus CTLA-4 blockade in lung cancer. Study-level findings and limits: There was expansion of tumor-derived TCR clones in blood after radiotherapy plus ipilimumab.

On this clone itself: Its target is not known.

Assay: immunoSEQ multiplex PCR; the TCRdb copy retains only in-frame clones and omits some. Found here are about 38,000 clones, about 70% of them singletons; the top ten hold less than 9%. V was cut by 5 bases and J by 8 bases, with 22 bases left in between. The CDR3 has 15 amino acids. Germline lookup yields CDR1 SGHTS and CDR2 YDEGEE. The V call is TRBV5-8, the J call TRBJ1-2, with a possible D match to TRBD1 (5 bases). The TCR was taken from a human donor with non-small cell lung cancer who had stable disease on radiotherapy plus ipilimumab. The sample here was peripheral blood, taken from a patient treated with radiotherapy plus ipilimumab. CDR3 in amino acids: CASSLDGTSGRGYTF. The DNA for the CDR3 is TGTGCCAGCAGTCTAGATGGGACCTCCGGGAGAGGCTACACCTTC.